The 3 T cell receptor beta chains presented below share a single source sample, sequenced in a study of siplizumab effects on memory and regulatory T cells. The assay was immunoSEQ multiplex PCR, and TCRdb's table has in-frame clones only and misses some. The table includes fewer than 120,000 clones, just under 95% detected once. The sequenced material came from CD4+ T cells sorted from blood. The receptors here all came from a human donor in good health.

The V gene is TRBV7-8, the J gene TRBJ2-2; 10 nucleotides match TRBD2. V lost 1 base, J lost 3 bases, and 11 bases stayed unmatched. Looked up from germline, CDR1 is SGHVS and CDR2 is FQNEAQ. The CDR3 sequence is 19 residues long. The CDR3 DNA reads TGTGCCAGCAGCTTAGTCCTAGCGGGGGCCGCGGGGTACACCGGGGAGCTGTTTTTT. Translated, it gives CASSLVLAGAAGYTGELFF.

The genes are TRBV5-1 and TRBJ2-7; the D is unclear. The CDR3 sequence is 14 residues long. V was pared by 2 bases and J by 0 bases, with 9 bases between. CDR1 SGHRS and CDR2 YFSETQ come from the germline V gene. The CDR3 DNA sequence: TGCGCCAGCAGCTTTTCGGCCACCTCCTACGAGCAGTACTTC. Encoded protein: CASSFSATSYEQYF.

The gene calls are TRBV25-1 and TRBJ1-2; D gene uncertain. In germline, CDR1 is MGHDK, CDR2 SYGVNS. The CDR3 has 13 amino acids. V dropped 1 base and J dropped 8 bases, with 11 bases sitting between them. In DNA form, the CDR3 reads TGTGCCAGCAGTGAATCTGGGGAGAGGGGCTACACCTTC. As protein: CASSESGERGYTF.